The rows below give T cell receptor beta chains drawn from one sample of a study of blood T cell repertoires in COVID-19. Assay used: immunoSEQ multiplex PCR; TCRdb lists only in-frame clones, some missing. Of around 150,000 clones listed, roughly 90% are singletons. What was sequenced was peripheral blood. The receptors shown here come from a man aged 60 to 69 with acute or convalescent COVID-19. Both conserved end residues are part of each CDR3. The D gene is left open where the match is weak. Clone size is not always given. Where it is, it says once, few, many or a class for expanded clones.

abundance: -
d_gene: -
v_gene: TRBV9
len: 15
j_gene: TRBJ2-3
CDR3aa: CASSVAGGISDTQYF
CDR3nt: TGTGCCAGCAGCGTAGCAGGAGGGATCTCAGATACGCAGTATTTT

abundance: -
d_gene: -
v_gene: TRBV7-2
len: 16
j_gene: TRBJ1-5
CDR3aa: CASSLSGRINNQPQHF
CDR3nt: TGTGCCAGCAGCTTATCCGGCAGGATCAACAATCAGCCCCAGCATTTT

abundance: -
d_gene: -
v_gene: TRBV2
len: 13
j_gene: TRBJ1-3
CDR3aa: CASSDRAGNTIYF
CDR3nt: TGTGCCAGCAGTGACAGGGCTGGAAACACCATATATTTT

abundance: -
d_gene: -
v_gene: TRBV6-2/TRBV6-3
len: 17
j_gene: TRBJ1-1
CDR3aa: CASSRPTGWKREAEAFF
CDR3nt: TGTGCCAGCAGCCGACCCACAGGGTGGAAGCGTGAGGCTGAAGCTTTCTTT

abundance: -
d_gene: -
v_gene: TRBV5-1
len: 15
j_gene: TRBJ1-5
CDR3aa: CASSLQGISGQPQHF
CDR3nt: TGCGCCAGCAGCTTACAGGGTATCTCTGGTCAGCCCCAGCATTTT

abundance: -
d_gene: -
v_gene: TRBV7-9
len: 14
j_gene: TRBJ1-2
CDR3aa: CASSLDKGAGGYTF
CDR3nt: TGTGCCAGCAGCTTAGATAAAGGCGCGGGGGGCTACACCTTC

abundance: -
d_gene: TRBD2
v_gene: TRBV5-1
len: 15
j_gene: TRBJ2-3
CDR3aa: CASSLGEGGTDTQYF
CDR3nt: TGCGCCAGCAGCTTGGGGGAGGGCGGCACAGATACGCAGTATTTT

abundance: -
d_gene: -
v_gene: TRBV5-1
len: 15
j_gene: TRBJ1-4
CDR3aa: CASRDFAGPGEKLFF
CDR3nt: TGCGCCAGCAGGGATTTCGCTGGGCCTGGTGAAAAACTGTTTTTT

abundance: -
d_gene: TRBD1
v_gene: TRBV4-1
len: 17
j_gene: TRBJ1-5
CDR3aa: CASSQVRTGGSNQPQHF
CDR3nt: TGCGCCAGCAGCCAAGTTCGGACAGGGGGAAGCAATCAGCCCCAGCATTTT

abundance: -
d_gene: -
v_gene: TRBV12-3/TRBV12-4
len: 11
j_gene: TRBJ2-7
CDR3aa: CASRQGYEQYF
CDR3nt: TGTGCCAGCAGGCAGGGTTACGAGCAGTACTTC

abundance: -
d_gene: TRBD2
v_gene: TRBV19
len: 16
j_gene: TRBJ2-2
CDR3aa: CASSRWLAGENGELFF
CDR3nt: TGTGCCAGTAGTCGTTGGTTAGCGGGGGAGAACGGGGAGCTGTTTTTT

abundance: -
d_gene: -
v_gene: TRBV29-1
len: 14
j_gene: TRBJ1-1
CDR3aa: CSVEGTGLNTEAFF
CDR3nt: TGCAGCGTTGAAGGAACAGGTCTGAACACTGAAGCTTTCTTT

abundance: -
d_gene: -
v_gene: TRBV7-9
len: 17
j_gene: TRBJ1-6
CDR3aa: CASSLSRPSSYNSPLHF
CDR3nt: TGTGCCAGCAGCTTATCTAGACCGAGCTCCTATAATTCACCCCTCCACTTT

abundance: -
d_gene: -
v_gene: TRBV24-1
len: 13
j_gene: TRBJ1-1
CDR3aa: CATREGTTTEAFF
CDR3nt: TGTGCCACCAGGGAGGGGACGACCACTGAAGCTTTCTTT

abundance: -
d_gene: TRBD1
v_gene: TRBV5-4
len: 17
j_gene: TRBJ1-4
CDR3aa: CASSFTPRQGRGEKLFF
CDR3nt: TGTGCCAGCAGCTTTACCCCGAGACAGGGGAGAGGGGAAAAACTGTTTTTT

abundance: -
d_gene: TRBD1
v_gene: TRBV19
len: 15
j_gene: TRBJ2-1
CDR3aa: CASSIGQGVFYEQFF
CDR3nt: TGTGCCAGTAGTATCGGACAGGGGGTCTTTTATGAGCAGTTCTTC

abundance: -
d_gene: -
v_gene: TRBV5-1
len: 15
j_gene: TRBJ2-7
CDR3aa: CASSPDTGTLYEQYF
CDR3nt: TGCGCCAGCAGCCCAGACACCGGGACACTTTACGAGCAGTACTTC

abundance: once
d_gene: -
v_gene: TRBV19
len: 15
j_gene: TRBJ1-5
CDR3aa: CASSMGRAKIQPQHF
CDR3nt: TGTGCCAGTAGTATGGGCAGGGCCAAGATACAGCCCCAGCATTTT

abundance: once
d_gene: TRBD1
v_gene: TRBV4-1
len: 16
j_gene: TRBJ1-4
CDR3aa: CASSQNMGTGGEKLFF
CDR3nt: TGCGCCAGCAGCCAAAACATGGGGACAGGGGGTGAAAAACTGTTTTTT

abundance: -
d_gene: TRBD1
v_gene: TRBV7-9
len: 16
j_gene: TRBJ1-4
CDR3aa: CASSLVSGGTNEKLFF
CDR3nt: TGTGCCAGCAGCCTCGTCTCAGGGGGAACTAATGAAAAACTGTTTTTT

abundance: once
d_gene: TRBD1
v_gene: TRBV5-5
len: 13
j_gene: TRBJ2-7
CDR3aa: CASSQTGAYEQYF
CDR3nt: TGTGCCAGCAGCCAGACAGGGGCCTACGAGCAGTACTTC

abundance: -
d_gene: TRBD1
v_gene: TRBV7-2
len: 17
j_gene: TRBJ1-1
CDR3aa: CASSLTASRGFGTEAFF
CDR3nt: TGTGCCAGCAGCTTAACAGCCAGCAGGGGGTTCGGTACTGAAGCTTTCTTT

abundance: once
d_gene: TRBD1
v_gene: TRBV4-3
len: 17
j_gene: TRBJ2-2
CDR3aa: CASSQEPGQGNTGELFF
CDR3nt: TGCGCCAGCAGCCAAGAACCCGGACAGGGTAACACCGGGGAGCTGTTTTTT

abundance: -
d_gene: -
v_gene: TRBV5-1
len: 15
j_gene: TRBJ1-1
CDR3aa: CASSPGSSMNTEAFF
CDR3nt: TGCGCCAGCAGCCCCGGGTCATCTATGAACACTGAAGCTTTCTTT

abundance: -
d_gene: -
v_gene: TRBV11-2
len: 16
j_gene: TRBJ1-4
CDR3aa: CASSFGRGWTNEKLFF
CDR3nt: TGTGCCAGCAGCTTTGGGCGGGGTTGGACTAATGAAAAACTGTTTTTT

abundance: -
d_gene: -
v_gene: TRBV7-9
len: 15
j_gene: TRBJ1-4
CDR3aa: CASSLAQGYNEKLFF
CDR3nt: TGTGCCAGCAGCTTAGCCCAGGGTTATAATGAAAAACTGTTTTTT

abundance: -
d_gene: TRBD1
v_gene: TRBV18
len: 16
j_gene: TRBJ2-3
CDR3aa: CASSPRPGQGTDTQYF
CDR3nt: TGTGCCAGCTCACCCCGTCCGGGACAGGGGACAGATACGCAGTATTTT

abundance: -
d_gene: TRBD2
v_gene: TRBV9
len: 15
j_gene: TRBJ2-2
CDR3aa: CASSAMTSRTGELFF
CDR3nt: TGTGCCAGCAGCGCTATGACTAGCAGGACCGGGGAGCTGTTTTTT

abundance: -
d_gene: TRBD2
v_gene: TRBV5-6
len: 15
j_gene: TRBJ2-3
CDR3aa: CASSLIAGGTDTQYF
CDR3nt: TGTGCCAGCAGCTTGATAGCGGGGGGCACAGATACGCAGTATTTT

abundance: -
d_gene: TRBD1
v_gene: TRBV16
len: 16
j_gene: TRBJ1-1
CDR3aa: CASSQTRTGRRTEAFF
CDR3nt: TGTGCCAGCAGCCAAACCAGGACAGGCCGACGCACTGAAGCTTTCTTT

abundance: once
d_gene: TRBD1
v_gene: TRBV7-9
len: 15
j_gene: TRBJ1-5
CDR3aa: CASSLAGTGNQPQHF
CDR3nt: TGTGCCAGCAGCTTAGCTGGGACAGGGAATCAGCCCCAGCATTTT

abundance: -
d_gene: TRBD1
v_gene: TRBV6-5
len: 13
j_gene: TRBJ1-3
CDR3aa: CASSRDSGNTIYF
CDR3nt: TGTGCCAGCAGCCGGGACAGTGGAAACACCATATATTTT

abundance: -
d_gene: -
v_gene: TRBV12-5
len: 13
j_gene: TRBJ1-5
CDR3aa: CASGLVLDQPQHF
CDR3nt: TGTGCTAGTGGTTTGGTACTGGATCAGCCCCAGCATTTT

abundance: -
d_gene: -
v_gene: TRBV6-5
len: 14
j_gene: TRBJ2-2
CDR3aa: CASTPDGTSGELFF
CDR3nt: TGTGCCAGCACCCCAGACGGGACATCCGGGGAGCTGTTTTTT

abundance: -
d_gene: -
v_gene: TRBV30
len: 14
j_gene: TRBJ1-5
CDR3aa: CAWSVGRTGGPQHF
CDR3nt: TGTGCCTGGAGTGTAGGTAGAACCGGCGGGCCCCAGCATTTT

abundance: -
d_gene: TRBD1
v_gene: TRBV5-1
len: 17
j_gene: TRBJ1-3
CDR3aa: CASSRLERQGPGNTIYF
CDR3nt: TGCGCCAGCAGCCGGCTAGAGAGACAGGGGCCTGGAAACACCATATATTTT

abundance: once
d_gene: TRBD1
v_gene: TRBV10-3
len: 15
j_gene: TRBJ1-1
CDR3aa: CAISESWTGNTEAFF
CDR3nt: TGTGCCATCAGTGAGTCTTGGACAGGGAACACTGAAGCTTTCTTT

abundance: -
d_gene: -
v_gene: TRBV7-9
len: 13
j_gene: TRBJ1-5
CDR3aa: CASSFQENQPQHF
CDR3nt: TGTGCCAGCAGCTTCCAGGAAAATCAGCCCCAGCATTTT

abundance: -
d_gene: -
v_gene: TRBV5-5
len: 15
j_gene: TRBJ1-3
CDR3aa: CASSLKGLSGNTIYF
CDR3nt: TGTGCCAGCAGCTTGAAGGGGCTCTCTGGAAACACCATATATTTT

abundance: -
d_gene: TRBD1
v_gene: TRBV19
len: 15
j_gene: TRBJ1-1
CDR3aa: CASSTISGTAHEAFF
CDR3nt: TGTGCCAGTAGTACAATCTCCGGGACAGCCCATGAAGCTTTCTTT

abundance: -
d_gene: -
v_gene: TRBV19
len: 14
j_gene: TRBJ1-2
CDR3aa: CASSPSGQNYGYTF
CDR3nt: TGTGCCAGTAGTCCCTCCGGACAGAACTATGGCTACACCTTC

abundance: few
d_gene: -
v_gene: TRBV4-1
len: 17
j_gene: TRBJ1-1
CDR3aa: CASSQGRSYRGGTEAFF
CDR3nt: TGCGCCAGCAGCCAAGGGAGGAGTTATAGGGGAGGCACTGAAGCTTTCTTT

abundance: -
d_gene: -
v_gene: TRBV2
len: 14
j_gene: TRBJ1-5
CDR3aa: CASSDSRLYQPQHF
CDR3nt: TGTGCCAGCAGTGACTCCAGGTTGTATCAGCCCCAGCATTTT

abundance: -
d_gene: TRBD1
v_gene: TRBV7-8
len: 15
j_gene: TRBJ1-4
CDR3aa: CASSSWGQNVEKLFF
CDR3nt: TGTGCCAGCAGCTCATGGGGACAGAACGTTGAAAAACTGTTTTTT

abundance: -
d_gene: TRBD1
v_gene: TRBV5-6
len: 12
j_gene: TRBJ1-2
CDR3aa: CASSLGQGSYTF
CDR3nt: TGTGCCAGCAGCTTGGGACAGGGGAGCTACACCTTC

abundance: -
d_gene: -
v_gene: TRBV7-2
len: 11
j_gene: TRBJ2-7
CDR3aa: CASSLTDEQYF
CDR3nt: TGTGCCAGCAGCCTTACAGACGAGCAGTACTTC

abundance: few
d_gene: -
v_gene: TRBV11-2
len: 15
j_gene: TRBJ2-1
CDR3aa: CASSSLRGTYNEQFF
CDR3nt: TGTGCCAGCAGCTCCTTGCGGGGTACCTACAATGAGCAGTTCTTC

abundance: -
d_gene: TRBD1
v_gene: TRBV5-4
len: 15
j_gene: TRBJ1-2
CDR3aa: CASSRGTEDNYGYTF
CDR3nt: TGTGCCAGCAGCCGAGGGACAGAAGATAACTATGGCTACACCTTC

abundance: -
d_gene: TRBD1
v_gene: TRBV5-1
len: 14
j_gene: TRBJ2-1
CDR3aa: CASSLGTGYNEQFF
CDR3nt: TGCGCCAGCAGCTTGGGGACAGGGTACAATGAGCAGTTCTTC

abundance: -
d_gene: -
v_gene: TRBV7-9
len: 13
j_gene: TRBJ1-2
CDR3aa: CASSTTRGSGYTF
CDR3nt: TGTGCCAGCAGTACAACCAGGGGTTCTGGCTACACCTTC

abundance: -
d_gene: TRBD1
v_gene: TRBV18
len: 15
j_gene: TRBJ2-7
CDR3aa: CASSAWTGLSYEQYF
CDR3nt: TGTGCCAGCTCAGCCTGGACAGGGCTTTCCTACGAGCAGTACTTC

abundance: -
d_gene: -
v_gene: TRBV4-1
len: 17
j_gene: TRBJ1-3
CDR3aa: CASSQPSGSFSGNTIYF
CDR3nt: TGCGCCAGCAGCCAACCCTCAGGGTCCTTCTCTGGAAACACCATATATTTT

abundance: -
d_gene: -
v_gene: TRBV18
len: 15
j_gene: TRBJ1-2
CDR3aa: CASSPSGASNYGYTF
CDR3nt: TGTGCCAGCTCACCGAGTGGGGCGTCTAACTATGGCTACACCTTC

abundance: -
d_gene: TRBD2
v_gene: TRBV11-3
len: 16
j_gene: TRBJ2-1
CDR3aa: CASSFSAGGPRHEQFF
CDR3nt: TGTGCCAGCAGCTTCTCTGCGGGGGGGCCGCGGCATGAGCAGTTCTTC

abundance: -
d_gene: -
v_gene: TRBV5-6
len: 13
j_gene: TRBJ1-3
CDR3aa: CASSHRAGNTIYF
CDR3nt: TGTGCCAGCAGCCACAGGGCTGGAAACACCATATATTTT

abundance: -
d_gene: TRBD1
v_gene: TRBV30
len: 12
j_gene: TRBJ1-2
CDR3aa: CAWVTGGRGYTF
CDR3nt: TGTGCCTGGGTGACAGGGGGCCGTGGCTACACCTTC

abundance: -
d_gene: TRBD2
v_gene: TRBV19
len: 18
j_gene: TRBJ2-1
CDR3aa: CASTRTSGGAFRGNEQFF
CDR3nt: TGTGCCAGTACCCGGACTAGCGGGGGGGCCTTTAGGGGGAATGAGCAGTTCTTC